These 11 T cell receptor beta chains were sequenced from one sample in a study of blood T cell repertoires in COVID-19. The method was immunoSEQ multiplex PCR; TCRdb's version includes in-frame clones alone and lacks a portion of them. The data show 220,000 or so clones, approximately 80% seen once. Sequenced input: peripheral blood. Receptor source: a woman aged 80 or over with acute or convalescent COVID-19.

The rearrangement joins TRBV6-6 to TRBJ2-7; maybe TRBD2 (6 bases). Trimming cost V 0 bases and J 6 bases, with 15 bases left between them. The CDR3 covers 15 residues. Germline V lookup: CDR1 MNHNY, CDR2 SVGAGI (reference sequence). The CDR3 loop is CASSYSGTQTSEQYF. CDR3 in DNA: TGTGCCAGCAGTTACTCTGGGACTCAAACTAGCGAGCAGTACTTC.

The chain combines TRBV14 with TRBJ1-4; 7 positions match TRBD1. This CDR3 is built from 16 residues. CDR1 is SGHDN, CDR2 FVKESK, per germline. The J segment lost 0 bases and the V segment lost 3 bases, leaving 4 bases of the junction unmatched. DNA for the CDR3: TGTGCCAGCAGCCACCGGACAGGAGCAACTAATGAAAAACTGTTTTTT. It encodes CASSHRTGATNEKLFF.

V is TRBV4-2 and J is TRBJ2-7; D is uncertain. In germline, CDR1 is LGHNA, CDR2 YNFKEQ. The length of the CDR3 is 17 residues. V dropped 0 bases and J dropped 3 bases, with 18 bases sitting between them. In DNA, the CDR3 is TGTGCCAGCAGCCAAGACTATACCTCCTCGGGTTACTACGAGCAGTACTTC. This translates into CASSQDYTSSGYYEQYF.

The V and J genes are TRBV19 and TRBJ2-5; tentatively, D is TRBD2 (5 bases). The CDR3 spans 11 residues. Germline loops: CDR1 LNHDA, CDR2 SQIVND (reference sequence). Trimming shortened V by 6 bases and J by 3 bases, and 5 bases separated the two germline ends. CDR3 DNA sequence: TGTGCCAGTAGCGGGGAAGAGACCCAGTACTTC. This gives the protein CASSGEETQYF.

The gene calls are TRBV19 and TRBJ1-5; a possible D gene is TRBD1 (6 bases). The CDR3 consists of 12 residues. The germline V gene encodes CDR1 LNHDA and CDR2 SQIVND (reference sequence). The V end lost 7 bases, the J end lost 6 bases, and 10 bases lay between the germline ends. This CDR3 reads CASTQGTQPQHF. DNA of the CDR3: TGTGCCAGTACACAGGGAACTCAGCCCCAGCATTTT.

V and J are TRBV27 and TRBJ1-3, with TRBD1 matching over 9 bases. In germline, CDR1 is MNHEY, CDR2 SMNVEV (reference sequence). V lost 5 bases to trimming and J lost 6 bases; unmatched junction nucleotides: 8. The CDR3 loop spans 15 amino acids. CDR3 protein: CASSRGTGLANTIYF. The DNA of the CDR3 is TGTGCCAGCAGTAGGGGGACAGGGCTTGCAAACACCATATATTTT.

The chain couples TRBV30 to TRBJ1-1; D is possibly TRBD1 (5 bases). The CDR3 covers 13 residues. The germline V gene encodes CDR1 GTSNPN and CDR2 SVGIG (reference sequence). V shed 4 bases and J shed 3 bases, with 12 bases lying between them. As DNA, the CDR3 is TGTGCCTGGACTATGACAGTTTACACTGAAGCTTTCTTT. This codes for CAWTMTVYTEAFF. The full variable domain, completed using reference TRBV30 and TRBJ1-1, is SQTIHQWPATLVQPVGSPLSLECTVEGTSNPNLYWYRQAAGRGLQLLFYSVGIGQISSEVPQNLSASRPQDRQFILSSKKLLLSDSGFYLCAWTMTVYTEAFFGQGTRLTVV.

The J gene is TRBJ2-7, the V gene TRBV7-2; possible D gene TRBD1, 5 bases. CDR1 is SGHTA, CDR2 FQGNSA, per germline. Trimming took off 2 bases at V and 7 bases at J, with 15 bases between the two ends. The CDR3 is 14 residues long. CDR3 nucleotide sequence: TGTGCCAGCAGCTTACAAGGGGCGGTGGGGGAGCAGTACTTC. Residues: CASSLQGAVGEQYF.

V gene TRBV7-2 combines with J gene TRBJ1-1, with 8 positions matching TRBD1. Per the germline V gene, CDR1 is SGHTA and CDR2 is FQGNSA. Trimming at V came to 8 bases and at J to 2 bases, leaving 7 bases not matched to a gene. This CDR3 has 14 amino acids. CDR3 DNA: TGTGCCAGCGTACAGGGGGGACTTAACACTGAAGCTTTCTTT. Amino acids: CASVQGGLNTEAFF.

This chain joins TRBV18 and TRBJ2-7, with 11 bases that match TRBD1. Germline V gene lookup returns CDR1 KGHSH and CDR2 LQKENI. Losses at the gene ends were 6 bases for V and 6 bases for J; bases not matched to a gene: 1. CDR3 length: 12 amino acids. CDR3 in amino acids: CASSGTGGEQYF. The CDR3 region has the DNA TGTGCCAGCTCCGGGACAGGGGGCGAGCAGTACTTC.

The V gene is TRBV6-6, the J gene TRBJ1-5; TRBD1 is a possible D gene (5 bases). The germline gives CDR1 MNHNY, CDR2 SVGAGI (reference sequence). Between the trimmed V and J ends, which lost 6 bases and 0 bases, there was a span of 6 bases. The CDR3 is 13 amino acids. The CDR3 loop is CASRQDSNQPQHF. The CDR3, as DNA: TGTGCCAGCAGACAGGATAGCAATCAGCCCCAGCATTTT.